This T cell receptor beta chain was recorded in a study of cytomegalovirus exposure and HLA in healthy donors. The CDR3 sequence is 13 residues long. Looked up from germline, CDR1 is SQVTM and CDR2 is ANQGSEA. V lost 3 bases and J lost 3, with 11 bases in between. The study's findings and limits: Associated with HLA alleles at 0.05 false discovery rate in a later analysis were approximately 17,000 TCR beta sequences.

The study ran its PCR with 60 Vbeta and 13 Jbeta primers. Data came from immunoSEQ multiplex PCR; TCRdb stores just in-frame clones and leaves some out. Counted here are about 160,000 clones, roughly 82% occurring once; the ten biggest clones make up 9.5% to 12%. Worth noting for this clone: Its antigen is as yet unknown.

The sequence came from a man in his fifties or sixties in good health and CMV-seropositive. The material sequenced was PBMCs. The V gene is TRBV29-1, the J gene TRBJ1-1; no reliable D call. The CDR3: CSVDFRRDTEAFF. CDR3 nucleotides: TGCAGCGTTGATTTCAGGCGGGACACTGAAGCTTTCTTT.